Presented here are 31 T cell receptor beta chains from one specimen sequenced in a study of beta chain features in type 1 diabetes. Reverse transcribing all isolated RNA meant expressed TCRB transcripts were sequenced. Clones were sequenced by immunoSEQ multiplex PCR, and TCRdb holds only the in-frame ones, with some missing. The sample yields 350,000 to 450,000 clones, approximately 15% seen once. The specimen sequenced was naive CD4+ T cells from blood. These receptors came from a man younger than 40 in good health.

The chain is built from TRBV10-3 and TRBJ1-1, with TRBD1 identical over 9 bases. CDR1 is ENHRY and CDR2 is SYGVKD in the germline V gene. This CDR3 comprises 14 residues. The ends lost 10 bases at V and 6 bases at J; junction bases unmatched: 12. Here the CDR3 DNA reads TGTGCCACGCAACCTCGACAGGGGGGGGCTGAAGCTTTCTTT. Amino acids: CATQPRQGGAEAFF.

The chain links TRBV19 to TRBJ1-1; D is unresolved. V dropped 1 base and J dropped 4 bases, with 7 bases sitting between them. From germline, CDR1 is LNHDA and CDR2 SQIVND (reference sequence). This CDR3 is 13 amino acids long. CDR3 loop: CASSIGRSTEAFF. The CDR3 DNA follows: TGTGCCAGTAGTATAGGAAGGTCCACTGAAGCTTTCTTT.

This clone was found a few times. The DNA for the CDR3 is TGTGCCAGCAGCTTAGCCGGGACAGGGGCCTACGAGCAGTACGTC. Encoded protein: CASSLAGTGAYEQYV. This sequence joins TRBV7-2 and TRBJ2-7; 10 bases map to TRBD1. The CDR3 consists of 15 residues. Trimming took 0 bases from V and 2 from J; bases not matched to a gene: 1. CDR1 and CDR2 (germline): SGHTA, FQGNSA.

In this sample, this clone turned up many times. This sequence joins TRBV30 and TRBJ2-1; no clear D. The CDR3 loop spans 14 amino acids. V lost 2 bases, J lost 8 bases, and 16 bases lay in between. The germline CDR1 and CDR2 sequences are GTSNPN and SVGIG (reference sequence). CDR3 sequence reads: CAWSLLRSGDEQFF. In DNA, the CDR3 is TGTGCCTGGAGTCTACTCCGATCCGGCGATGAGCAGTTCTTC.

The CDR3 bases are TGTGCCAGCAGTGCGGAGAATTTTGGGACAGTCTTCTACGAGCAGTACGTC. This codes for CASSAENFGTVFYEQYV. The V call is TRBV6-1, the J call TRBJ2-7; TRBD1 aligns across 7 bases. Germline CDR1 reads MNHNS; CDR2 reads SASEGT. The CDR3 runs to 17 residues. J gave up 3 bases and V 4 bases, and 15 bases lay outside the gene matches.

This clone was observed many times. The chain links TRBV28 to TRBJ2-1; D remains ambiguous. Per germline, CDR1 MDHEN and CDR2 SYDVKM. Trimming shortened V by 5 bases and J by 2 bases, and 16 bases separated the two germline ends. This CDR3 comprises 16 residues. The CDR3 DNA sequence: TGTGCCAGCAGTCCCCGAACTCGCACCACCTACAATGAGCAGTTCTTC. This translates into CASSPRTRTTYNEQFF.

The genes are TRBV27 and TRBJ1-2, with 12 bases lining up with TRBD1. This CDR3 comprises 15 residues. Germline loops: CDR1 MNHEY, CDR2 SMNVEV (reference sequence). Trimming took 2 bases from V and 8 from J; bases not matched to a gene: 6. Here the CDR3 reads CASSLRRDRGPGYTF. CDR3 bases: TGTGCCAGCAGTTTACGGCGGGACAGGGGGCCCGGCTACACCTTC.

This clone was observed a few times. The chain joins TRBV5-4 to TRBJ2-1; 8 bases fit TRBD2. The V and J ends lost 0 bases and 6 bases, in that order; junction bases with no gene match: 5. The germline V gene encodes CDR1 SGHNT and CDR2 YYREEE (reference sequence). The CDR3 has 15 amino acids. The CDR3 DNA is TGTGCCAGCAGCTTGGAGCTAGCGGGTGTCAATGAGCAGTTCTTC. This translates into CASSLELAGVNEQFF.

This rearrangement joins TRBV15 to TRBJ2-3; D is perhaps TRBD2 (5 bases). The CDR3 is 15 residues long. Germline V gene sequence: CDR1 LNHNV, CDR2 YYDKDF (reference sequence). V lost 5 bases and J lost 1, with 13 bases in between. CDR3 coding DNA: TGTGCCACCAGCGCTCGGAGGTTTGGCACAGATACGCAGTATTTT. Protein product: CATSARRFGTDTQYF. Complete variable domain (other parts from reference TRBV15 and TRBJ2-3): DAMVIQNPRYQVTQFGKPVTLSCSQTLNHNVMYWYQQKSSQAPKLLFHYYDKDFNNEADTPDNFQSRRPNTSFCFLDIRSPGLGDTAMYLCATSARRFGTDTQYFGPGTRLTVL.

V and J are TRBV25-1 and TRBJ1-2; D is unclear. Germline V CDR1 and CDR2: MGHDK, SYGVNS. This CDR3 has 14 residues. With 6 bases removed from V and 0 bases from J, the gap between germline ends came to 11 bases. The CDR3 nucleotides read TGTGCCAGCAGGGAAAAAGGAGCTAACTATGGCTACACCTTC. This codes for CASREKGANYGYTF.

This chain joins TRBV4-3 and TRBJ2-2; D is undetermined. Trimming cost V 2 bases and J 4 bases, with 5 bases left between them. Germline CDR1 reads LGHNA; CDR2 reads YSLEER. The CDR3 is made up of 13 amino acids. The CDR3 loop reads CASSQIATGELFF. The CDR3 DNA reads as TGCGCCAGCAGCCAAATTGCCACCGGGGAGCTGTTTTTT.

This clone was detected only a few times. The V gene is TRBV6-6, the J gene TRBJ2-5, with D possibly matching TRBD2 (7 bases). The CDR3 contains 13 residues. Looked up from germline, CDR1 is MNHNY and CDR2 is SVGAGI (reference sequence). Trimming stripped 10 bases from V and 4 bases from J, with 16 bases between. The CDR3 bases are TGTGCCACGGTAGGGCGGGGGCCAGAGACCCAGTACTTC. Its translation is CATVGRGPETQYF.

The rearrangement uses TRBV5-1 and TRBJ1-2; 8 nucleotides align to TRBD1. Germline CDR1 reads SGHRS; CDR2 reads YFSETQ. The CDR3 has 12 residues. The V gene end was trimmed by 4 bases and the J gene end by 13 bases; junction bases not matched to a gene: 9. The CDR3 loop is CASSSGQGESTF. The DNA for the CDR3 is TGCGCCAGCAGCAGTGGACAGGGCGAGAGCACCTTC. The whole variable domain, remainder taken from reference TRBV5-1 and TRBJ1-2, is KAGVTQTPRYLIKTRGQQVTLSCSPISGHRSVSWYQQTPGQGLQFLFEYFSETQRNKGNFPGRFSGRQFSNSRSEMNVSTLELGDSALYLCASSSGQGESTFGSGTRLTVV.

The chain recombines TRBV25-1 with TRBJ2-1; D remains ambiguous. Trimming pared 4 bases from V and 4 bases from J, leaving 8 bases between. The CDR3 totals 13 residues. CDR1 MGHDK and CDR2 SYGVNS come from the germline V gene. CDR3 DNA sequence: TGTGCCAGCAGTGGTCCCCGGTACAATGAGCAGTTCTTC. Translation gives CASSGPRYNEQFF. Looking up the rest from reference TRBV25-1 and TRBJ2-1 gives the full variable domain: EADIYQTPRYLVIGTGKKITLECSQTMGHDKMYWYQQDPGMELHLIHYSYGVNSTEKGDLSSESTVSRIRTEHFPLTLESARPSHTSQYLCASSGPRYNEQFFGPGTRLTVL.

V and J are TRBV30 and TRBJ1-2, with D possibly TRBD1 on 5 matching bases. Germline V gene sequence: CDR1 GTSNPN, CDR2 SVGIG (reference sequence). V gave up 1 base and J gave up 7 bases, with 10 bases separating them. The CDR3 spans 12 residues. The CDR3 sequence: CAWSGAGSGYTF. Here the CDR3 DNA reads TGTGCCTGGAGTGGGGCAGGGTCTGGCTACACCTTC.

This clone appeared once. This chain links TRBV9 with TRBJ2-3; 8 nucleotides agree with TRBD2. Germline V gene lookup returns CDR1 SGDLS and CDR2 YYNGEE. Germline trimming cut 3 bases from V and 1 base from J; bases unmatched to any gene: 4. This CDR3 has 15 residues. CDR3 nucleotide sequence: TGTGCCAGCAGCGCCAGCGGGGGCCGCACAGATACGCAGTATTTT. Translation gives CASSASGGRTDTQYF. Supplemented by reference TRBV9 and TRBJ2-3, the full variable domain reads DSGVTQTPKHLITATGQRVTLRCSPRSGDLSVYWYQQSLDQGLQFLIQYYNGEERAKGNILERFSAQQFPDLHSELNLSSLELGDSALYFCASSASGGRTDTQYFGPGTRLTVL.

The rearrangement uses TRBV27 and TRBJ2-3; D possibly corresponds to TRBD2 (5 bases). With 2 bases removed from V and 0 bases from J, the gap between germline ends came to 9 bases. Germline V lookup: CDR1 MNHEY, CDR2 SMNVEV (reference sequence). There are 15 residues in the CDR3. The CDR3 protein is CASSLKGGSTDTQYF. The CDR3 nucleotides are TGTGCCAGCAGTTTAAAGGGCGGGAGCACAGATACGCAGTATTTT.

There are many counts of this clone. This chain links TRBV7-2 with TRBJ2-7; the D is unclear. Per the germline V gene, CDR1 is SGHTA and CDR2 is FQGNSA. Trimming cost V 7 bases and J 2 bases, with 18 bases left between them. The CDR3 has 15 residues. CDR3 loop: CASTLAGPITYEQYF. CDR3 in DNA: TGTGCCAGCACTTTGGCAGGCCCTATTACCTACGAGCAGTACTTC.

J is TRBJ2-5 and V is TRBV7-9; D tentatively reads TRBD1 or TRBD2 (5 bases each). Germline CDR1 SEHNR, CDR2 FQNEAQ (reference sequence). CDR3 length: 15 residues. Between the trimmed V and J ends, which lost 1 base and 1 base, there was a span of 10 bases. The CDR3 sequence is CASSLVRGAQETQYF. Here the CDR3 DNA reads TGTGCCAGCAGCTTAGTAAGGGGAGCCCAAGAGACCCAGTACTTC.

This chain uses TRBV7-2 with TRBJ2-1, with unresolved D. Germline V gene data show CDR1 as SGHTA and CDR2 as FQGNSA. Trimming took 2 bases from V and 4 from J, leaving 9 bases between them. This CDR3 has 14 residues. In nucleotides, the CDR3 is TGTGCCAGCAGCTTACAAGGCTTATACAATGAGCAGTTCTTC. Residues: CASSLQGLYNEQFF.

This clone was seen a few times. The J gene is TRBJ1-5, the V gene TRBV30; D may be TRBD1 (5 bases). V gave up 5 bases and J gave up 5 bases, with 13 bases separating them. Germline V gene sequence: CDR1 GTSNPN, CDR2 SVGIG (reference sequence). The CDR3 sequence is 13 residues long. The CDR3 loop is CAWGSGIHQPQHF. CDR3 in DNA: TGTGCCTGGGGTTCAGGGATACATCAGCCCCAGCATTTT.

CDR3 in DNA: TGTGCCATCAGCCTTCGTGGGGGCGACGAGCAGTACTTC. Translating it yields CAISLRGGDEQYF. The V call is TRBV10-3, the J call TRBJ2-7, with a possible D match to TRBD1 (6 bases). The V gene's germline CDR1 is ENHRY and CDR2 SYGVKD. Trimming shortened V by 6 bases and J by 5 bases, and 14 bases separated the two germline ends. CDR3 length: 13 residues.

This clone was counted between two and nine times. The chain carries TRBV4-3 and TRBJ1-4; no reliable D call. This CDR3 is built from 15 residues. CDR1 is LGHNA, CDR2 YSLEER, per germline. Trimming stripped 0 bases from V and 8 bases from J, with 13 bases between. The DNA for the CDR3 is TGCGCCAGCAGCCAAGATTCACGGACGACCGAAAAACTGTTTTTT. Its translation: CASSQDSRTTEKLFF.

The sample holds a few counts of this clone. This chain joins TRBV9 and TRBJ2-1, with D perhaps TRBD2 (7 bases). Germline CDR1 and CDR2: SGDLS and YYNGEE. Trimming took off 0 bases at V and 2 bases at J, with 21 bases between the two ends. This CDR3 region has 19 residues. The CDR3 sequence is CASSVATGGLAVAYNEQFF. In DNA, the CDR3 is TGTGCCAGCAGCGTAGCTACCGGGGGCCTAGCGGTCGCCTACAATGAGCAGTTCTTC.

To note about this clone: At the DNA level, this CDR3 is encoded by other sequences in the same sample as well. V gene TRBV30 combines with J gene TRBJ1-2, with D unresolved. The V gene lost 6 bases and the J gene lost 8 bases, with 7 bases spanning the gap. This CDR3 has 9 amino acids. Looked up from germline, CDR1 is GTSNPN and CDR2 is SVGIG (reference sequence). The CDR3: CACSVGYTF. Here the CDR3 DNA reads TGTGCCTGTTCGGTCGGCTACACCTTC.

This clone was picked up a small number of times. The V call is TRBV30, the J call TRBJ2-1; D is possibly TRBD2 (6 bases). Germline CDR1 and CDR2: GTSNPN and SVGIG (reference sequence). V lost 3 bases to trimming and J lost 6 bases, with 12 bases between them. The CDR3 is 13 residues long. CDR3 nucleotide sequence: TGTGCCTGGAGACTGGGAGCGGGCAATGAGCAGTTCTTC. Protein: CAWRLGAGNEQFF.

This clone was counted between two and nine times. The CDR3 coding sequence is TGTGCCTGGGCCCGGGCACAGGGTTCTAACTATGGCTACACCTTC. Protein product: CAWARAQGSNYGYTF. This sequence joins TRBV30 and TRBJ1-2, with D tentatively TRBD1 (6 bases). Germline CDR1 and CDR2: GTSNPN and SVGIG (reference sequence). The CDR3 consists of 15 residues. Trimming left V 5 bases short and J 0 bases short, with 16 bases between.

This clone was picked up a small number of times. The genes are TRBV30 and TRBJ2-1; 7 bases agree with TRBD2. The CDR3 runs 16 residues. J lost 2 bases, V lost 4 bases, and 11 bases had no gene match. Germline lookup yields CDR1 GTSNPN and CDR2 SVGIG (reference sequence). The CDR3 DNA follows: TGTGCCTGGACCCGACCGGGAGGCTTCACCTACAATGAGCAGTTCTTC. This codes for CAWTRPGGFTYNEQFF. The variable domain in full, with the rest retrieved from reference TRBV30 and TRBJ2-1, is SQTIHQWPATLVQPVGSPLSLECTVEGTSNPNLYWYRQAAGRGLQLLFYSVGIGQISSEVPQNLSASRPQDRQFILSSKKLLLSDSGFYLCAWTRPGGFTYNEQFFGPGTRLTVL.

The CDR3 DNA follows: TGCGCCAGCAGCCAAGGCGCCGGGACTAGACTCACAGATACGCAGTATTTT. Translation: CASSQGAGTRLTDTQYF. V and J are TRBV4-3 and TRBJ2-3; 8 bases agree with TRBD2. V was clipped by 1 base and J by 2 bases; unmatched bases: 8. CDR1 is LGHNA, CDR2 YSLEER, per germline. This CDR3 has 17 amino acids.

V and J are TRBV6-6 and TRBJ2-3, with 8 bases matching TRBD2. CDR1 and CDR2 from the germline V gene are MNHNY and SVGAGI (reference sequence). Trimming took 4 bases from V and 2 from J; bases not matched to a gene: 8. There are 16 residues in the CDR3. Written as DNA, the CDR3 is TGTGCCAGCAGTTCTTCTATTAGCGGGATCACAGATACGCAGTATTTT. Amino acids: CASSSSISGITDTQYF.

This clone has more than one count but fewer than ten. This chain connects TRBV7-9 to TRBJ2-1; possible D gene TRBD2, 6 bases. The germline gives CDR1 SEHNR, CDR2 FQNEAQ (reference sequence). Trimming left V 5 bases short and J 6 bases short, with 11 bases between. The CDR3 has 13 amino acids. The CDR3 region has the DNA TGTGCCAGCAGCAGGCGGACTATCAATGAGCAGTTCTTC. Translating gives CASSRRTINEQFF. Drawing the rest from reference TRBV7-9 and TRBJ2-1, the complete variable domain is DTGVSQNPRHKITKRGQNVTFRCDPISEHNRLYWYRQTLGQGPEFLTYFQNEAQLEKSRLLSDRFSAERPKGSFSTLEIQRTEQGDSAMYLCASSRRTINEQFFGPGTRLTVL.